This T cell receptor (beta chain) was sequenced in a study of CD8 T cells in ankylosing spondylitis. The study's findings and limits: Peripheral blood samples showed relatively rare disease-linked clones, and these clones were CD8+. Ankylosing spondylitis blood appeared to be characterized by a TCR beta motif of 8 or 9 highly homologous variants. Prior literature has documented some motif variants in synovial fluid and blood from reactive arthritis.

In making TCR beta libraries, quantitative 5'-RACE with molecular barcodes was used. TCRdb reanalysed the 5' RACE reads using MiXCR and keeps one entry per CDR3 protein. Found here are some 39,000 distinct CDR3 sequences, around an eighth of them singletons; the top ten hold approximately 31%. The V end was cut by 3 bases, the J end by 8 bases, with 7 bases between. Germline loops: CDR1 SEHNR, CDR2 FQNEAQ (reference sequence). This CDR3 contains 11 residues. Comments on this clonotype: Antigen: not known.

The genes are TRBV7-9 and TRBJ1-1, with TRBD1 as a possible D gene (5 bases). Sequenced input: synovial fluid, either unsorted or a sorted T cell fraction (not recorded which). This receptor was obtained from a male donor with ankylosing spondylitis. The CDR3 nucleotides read TGTGCCAGCAGCTTCGGGACGGAAGCTTTCTTT. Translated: CASSFGTEAFF.